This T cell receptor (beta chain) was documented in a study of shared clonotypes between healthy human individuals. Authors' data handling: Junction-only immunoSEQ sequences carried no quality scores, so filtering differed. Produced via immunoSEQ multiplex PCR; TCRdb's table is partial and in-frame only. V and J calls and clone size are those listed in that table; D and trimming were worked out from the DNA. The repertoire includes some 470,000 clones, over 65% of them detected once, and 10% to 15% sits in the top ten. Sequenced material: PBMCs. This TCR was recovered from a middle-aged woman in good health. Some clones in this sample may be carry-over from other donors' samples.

The CDR3 here is CASRTSCRSYNEQFF. The DNA for the CDR3 is TGTGCCAGCAGGACCAGCTGTCGCTCCTACAATGAGCAGTTCTTC. The genes are TRBV7-6 and TRBJ2-1; D is unresolved. Trimming pared 6 bases from V and 0 bases from J, leaving 12 bases between. Per germline, CDR1 SGHVS and CDR2 FNYEAQ. The CDR3 has 15 amino acids.